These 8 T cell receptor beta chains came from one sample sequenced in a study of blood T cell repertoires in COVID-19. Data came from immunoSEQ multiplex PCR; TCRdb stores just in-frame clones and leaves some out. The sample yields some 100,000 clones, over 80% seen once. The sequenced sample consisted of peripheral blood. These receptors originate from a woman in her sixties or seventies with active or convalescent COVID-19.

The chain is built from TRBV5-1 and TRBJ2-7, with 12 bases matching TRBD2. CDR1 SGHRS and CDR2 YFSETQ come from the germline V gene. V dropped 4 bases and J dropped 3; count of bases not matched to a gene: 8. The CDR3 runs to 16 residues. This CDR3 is CASSLGGLAGSYEQYF. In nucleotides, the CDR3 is TGCGCCAGCAGCCTGGGCGGACTAGCGGGGAGCTACGAGCAGTACTTC.

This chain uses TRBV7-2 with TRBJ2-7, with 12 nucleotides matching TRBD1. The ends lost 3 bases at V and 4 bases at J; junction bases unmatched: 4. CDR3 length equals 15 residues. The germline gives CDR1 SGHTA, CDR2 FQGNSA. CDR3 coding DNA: TGTGCCAGCAGCTTCGCGGGACAGGGGGCGTACGAGCAGTACTTC. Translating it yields CASSFAGQGAYEQYF.

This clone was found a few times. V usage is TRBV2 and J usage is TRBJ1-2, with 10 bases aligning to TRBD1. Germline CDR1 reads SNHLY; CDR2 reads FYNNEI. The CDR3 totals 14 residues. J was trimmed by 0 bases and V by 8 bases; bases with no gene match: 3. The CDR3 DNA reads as TGTGCCAGCGACAGGGGGCCTACTAACTATGGCTACACCTTC. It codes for CASDRGPTNYGYTF.

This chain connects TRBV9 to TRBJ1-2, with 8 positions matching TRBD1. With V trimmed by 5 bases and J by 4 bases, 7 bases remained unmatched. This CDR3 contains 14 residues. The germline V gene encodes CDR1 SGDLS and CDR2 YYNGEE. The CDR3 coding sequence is TGTGCCAGCAGTGACAGGGGTCTTAGCTATGGCTACACCTTC. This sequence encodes CASSDRGLSYGYTF. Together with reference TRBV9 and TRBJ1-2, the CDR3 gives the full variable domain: DSGVTQTPKHLITATGQRVTLRCSPRSGDLSVYWYQQSLDQGLQFLIQYYNGEERAKGNILERFSAQQFPDLHSELNLSSLELGDSALYFCASSDRGLSYGYTFGSGTRLTVV.

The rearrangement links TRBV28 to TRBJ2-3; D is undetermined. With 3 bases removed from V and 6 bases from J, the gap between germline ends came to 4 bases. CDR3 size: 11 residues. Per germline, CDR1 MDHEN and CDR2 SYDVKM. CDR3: CASSFRDTQYF. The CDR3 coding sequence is TGTGCCAGCAGTTTTCGGGATACGCAGTATTTT.

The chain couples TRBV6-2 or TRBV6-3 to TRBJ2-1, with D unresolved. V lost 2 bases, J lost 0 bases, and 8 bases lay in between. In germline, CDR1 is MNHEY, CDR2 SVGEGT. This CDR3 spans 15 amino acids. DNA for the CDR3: TGTGCCAGCAGTTACCAGGCCCCCTCCTACAATGAGCAGTTCTTC. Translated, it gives CASSYQAPSYNEQFF.

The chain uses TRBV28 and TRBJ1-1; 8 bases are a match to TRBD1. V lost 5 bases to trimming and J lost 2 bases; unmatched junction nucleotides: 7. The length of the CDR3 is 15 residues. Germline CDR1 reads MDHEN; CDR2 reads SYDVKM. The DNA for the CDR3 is TGTGCCAGCAGTACTCCGGGACAGGACAACACTGAAGCTTTCTTT. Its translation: CASSTPGQDNTEAFF. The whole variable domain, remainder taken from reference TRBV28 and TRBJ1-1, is DVKVTQSSRYLVKRTGEKVFLECVQDMDHENMFWYRQDPGLGLRLIYFSYDVKMKEKGDIPEGYSVSREKKERFSLILESASTNQTSMYLCASSTPGQDNTEAFFGQGTRLTVV.

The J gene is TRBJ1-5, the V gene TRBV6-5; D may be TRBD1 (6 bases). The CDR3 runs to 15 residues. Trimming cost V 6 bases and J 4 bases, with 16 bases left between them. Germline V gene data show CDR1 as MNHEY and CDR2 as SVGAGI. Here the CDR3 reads CASSGDNLGNQPQHF. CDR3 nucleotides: TGTGCCAGCAGCGGGGACAACCTGGGGAATCAGCCCCAGCATTTT.